The entry that follows covers one T cell receptor beta chain sequence. What it recognizes is unknown. The germline V and J ends were trimmed by 1 base and 5 bases, with 9 bases remaining between them. This CDR3 spans 14 amino acids. Germline CDR1 is SGHAT and CDR2 is FQNNGV. The data are from a study of shared clonotypes between healthy human individuals. Using immunoSEQ multiplex PCR, the repertoire was profiled, and TCRdb retains in-frame clones only, with some absent. This repertoire shows 950,000 to 1,100,000 clones, approximately 70% found once; its top ten account for over 1.3%. Broader study findings: Estimated richness was generally greater in naive than memory subsets.

The specimen sequenced was memory CD4+ T cells sorted from blood. Subset of the sample: CD45RA-negative fraction. The V and J genes are TRBV11-2 and TRBJ2-4; D gene uncertain. The sequence was obtained from a man younger than 35 in good health. The CDR3 DNA follows: TGTGCCAGCAGCTTAGCCGGGCAGGAAAACATTCAGTACTTC. Residues: CASSLAGQENIQYF. The whole variable domain, remainder taken from reference TRBV11-2 and TRBJ2-4, is EAGVAQSPRYKIIEKRQSVAFWCNPISGHATLYWYQQILGQGPKLLIQFQNNGVVDDSQLPKDRFSAERLKGVDSTLKIQPAKLEDSAVYLCASSLAGQENIQYFGAGTRLSVL.